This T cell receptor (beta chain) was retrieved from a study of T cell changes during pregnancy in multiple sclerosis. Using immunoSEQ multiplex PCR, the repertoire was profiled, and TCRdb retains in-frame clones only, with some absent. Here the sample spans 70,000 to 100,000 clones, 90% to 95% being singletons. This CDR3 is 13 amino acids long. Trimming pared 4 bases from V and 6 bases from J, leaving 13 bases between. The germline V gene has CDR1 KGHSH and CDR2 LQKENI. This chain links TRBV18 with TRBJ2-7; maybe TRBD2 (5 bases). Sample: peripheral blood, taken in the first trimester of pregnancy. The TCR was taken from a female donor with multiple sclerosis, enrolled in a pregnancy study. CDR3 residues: CASSLLPEGEQYF. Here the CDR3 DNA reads TGTGCCAGCTCACTCCTACCCGAGGGCGAGCAGTACTTC.